A single sample is the source of the 20 T cell receptor beta chains below, sequenced in a study of blood T cell repertoires in COVID-19. This table comes from immunoSEQ multiplex PCR, and its TCRdb copy is limited to in-frame clones, with some not included. The repertoire has more than 150,000 clones, more than 85% of them found once; the top ten carry 2.7%. The sequenced sample was peripheral blood. The receptors here all came from a man aged 40-50 years with active or convalescent COVID-19.

The chain uses TRBV5-8 and TRBJ2-1, with TRBD1 matching 9 bases. CDR3 size: 16 residues. The junction had 10 bases not matched to a gene; V was cut back by 4 bases and J by 5 bases. CDR1 SGHTS and CDR2 YDEGEE come from the germline V gene. CDR3 in DNA: TGTGCCAGCAGCATCCCCACCGGGACAGGGAACAATGAGCAGTTCTTC. Protein product: CASSIPTGTGNNEQFF.

The V and J genes are TRBV7-3 and TRBJ2-3, with a weak D call TRBD2 (7 bases). Germline CDR1 is SGHTA and CDR2 is FQGTGA. With 8 bases removed from V and 3 bases from J, the gap between germline ends came to 15 bases. The CDR3 extends over 14 amino acids. The CDR3 loop is CASRTGGGTDTQYF. The CDR3 DNA reads TGTGCCAGCCGGACGGGGGGCGGGACAGATACGCAGTATTTT.

The chain combines TRBV27 with TRBJ2-5; no clear D gene. CDR1 and CDR2 (germline): MNHEY, SMNVEV (reference sequence). Trimming stripped 8 bases from V and 1 base from J, with 5 bases between. This CDR3 is built from 11 residues. The CDR3 protein is CASGPQETQYF. CDR3 nucleotides: TGTGCCAGCGGGCCCCAAGAGACCCAGTACTTC.

The CDR3 DNA is TGTGCCAGCAGTGAAGGAAGTGACAGGGACTCGTTTTTT. As protein: CASSEGSDRDSFF. The chain combines TRBV6-1 with TRBJ1-4; 7 nucleotides agree with TRBD1. The CDR3 has 13 amino acids. CDR1 and CDR2 from the germline V gene are MNHNS and SASEGT. The trim removed 1 base at V and 16 bases at J, leaving 9 bases unmatched.

The V call is TRBV28, the J call TRBJ1-3; D remains ambiguous. This CDR3 is 15 amino acids long. Germline CDR1 MDHEN, CDR2 SYDVKM. The V and J ends lost 4 bases and 2 bases respectively, with 12 bases between them. CDR3 loop: CASSSRHPTGNTIYF. CDR3 coding DNA: TGTGCCAGCAGTTCCCGACACCCTACTGGAAACACCATATATTTT.

In this sample, this clone turned up once. The J gene is TRBJ1-2, the V gene TRBV10-3; D ambiguous. The germline CDR1 and CDR2 sequences are ENHRY and SYGVKD. Deletions cut 2 bases from V and 6 bases from J, with 10 bases between. This CDR3 spans 13 amino acids. CDR3 coding DNA: TGTGCCATCAGTGAGGGGCTGATGAATGGCTACACCTTC. Its protein is CAISEGLMNGYTF.

The gene calls are TRBV28 and TRBJ2-7, with a possible D match to TRBD2 (5 bases). V lost 5 bases and J lost 2, with 22 bases in between. The CDR3 extends over 17 amino acids. Germline loops: CDR1 MDHEN, CDR2 SYDVKM. The CDR3, as DNA: TGTGCCAGCAGTCCTAGCCCCGGGCTAGCTCTTCCCTACGAGCAGTACTTC. Translating gives CASSPSPGLALPYEQYF. Drawing the rest from reference TRBV28 and TRBJ2-7, the complete variable domain is DVKVTQSSRYLVKRTGEKVFLECVQDMDHENMFWYRQDPGLGLRLIYFSYDVKMKEKGDIPEGYSVSREKKERFSLILESASTNQTSMYLCASSPSPGLALPYEQYFGPGTRLTVT.

This clone occurred a few times. The rearrangement links TRBV28 to TRBJ2-6; 7 bases are shared with TRBD1. V trimming: 7 bases; J trimming: 1 base; junction bases outside the gene matches: 7. Germline CDR1 and CDR2: MDHEN and SYDVKM. The CDR3 has 16 residues. The CDR3 protein is CASTSGGVSGANVLTF. For the CDR3, the DNA is TGTGCCAGCACTTCAGGGGGAGTTTCTGGGGCCAACGTCCTGACTTTC.

This chain links TRBV28 with TRBJ1-4; 9 bases are shared with TRBD1. The germline V gene has CDR1 MDHEN and CDR2 SYDVKM. The junction had 19 bases not matched to a gene; V was cut back by 6 bases and J by 8 bases. CDR3 length equals 18 residues. Here the CDR3 reads CASRTTGGARLFDEKLFF. In nucleotides, the CDR3 is TGTGCCAGCAGGACCACAGGGGGCGCGAGGCTCTTCGACGAAAAACTGTTTTTT.

The chain carries TRBV28 and TRBJ1-3; D gene unclear. The V gene's germline CDR1 is MDHEN and CDR2 SYDVKM. CDR3 length equals 15 residues. The V end lost 10 bases, the J end lost 1 base, and 17 bases lay between the germline ends. As DNA, the CDR3 is TGTGCCACCCTAGGCTGGACTCGATCTGGAAACACCATATATTTT. This translates into CATLGWTRSGNTIYF. Full variable domain (missing parts from reference TRBV28 and TRBJ1-3): DVKVTQSSRYLVKRTGEKVFLECVQDMDHENMFWYRQDPGLGLRLIYFSYDVKMKEKGDIPEGYSVSREKKERFSLILESASTNQTSMYLCATLGWTRSGNTIYFGEGSWLTVV.

This chain uses TRBV19 with TRBJ1-2; TRBD1 matches at 8 bases. Trimming removed 2 bases from V and 6 bases from J; junction bases left unmatched: 5. The germline V gene has CDR1 LNHDA and CDR2 SQIVND (reference sequence). The CDR3 has 14 amino acids. The CDR3 loop reads CASSISGTGNGYTF. CDR3 sequence (DNA): TGTGCCAGTAGTATAAGCGGGACAGGAAATGGCTACACCTTC.

The V gene is TRBV3-1 (or the pseudogene TRBV3-2), the J gene TRBJ2-2, with D uncertain. The CDR3 length is 12 residues. Germline CDR1 is LGHDT and CDR2 is YNNKEL (reference sequence). V lost 3 bases and J lost 5, with 4 bases in between. The CDR3 loop is CASSHHTGELFF. The CDR3, as DNA: TGTGCCAGCAGCCATCATACCGGGGAGCTGTTTTTT.

This clone was detected only a few times. This chain links TRBV7-2 with TRBJ2-1; D remains ambiguous. The CDR3 is 15 amino acids. Germline V gene data show CDR1 as SGHTA and CDR2 as FQGNSA. V was clipped by 1 base and J by 4 bases, with 11 bases between them. CDR3 DNA: TGTGCCAGCAGCTTAGTCGCAGGAACATACAATGAGCAGTTCTTC. Its translation: CASSLVAGTYNEQFF.

The rearrangement links TRBV5-1 to TRBJ2-1, with TRBD1 matching 9 bases. The CDR3 has 14 residues. Per germline, CDR1 SGHRS and CDR2 YFSETQ. V lost 4 bases, J lost 8 bases, and 7 bases stayed unmatched. This CDR3 reads CASSQGTGKDEQFF. The CDR3 nucleotides are TGCGCCAGCAGCCAGGGGACAGGGAAGGATGAGCAGTTCTTC.

V is TRBV7-3 and J is TRBJ1-1; TRBD1 agrees at 9 bases. The ends lost 10 bases at V and 3 bases at J; junction bases unmatched: 12. This CDR3 has 15 residues. The V gene's germline CDR1 is SGHTA and CDR2 FQGTGA. CDR3 protein: CAKYRQGGEDTEAFF. CDR3 sequence (DNA): TGTGCCAAATACAGACAGGGGGGTGAGGACACTGAAGCTTTCTTT.

The CDR3 here is CSVPGGAGYGYTF. The CDR3 bases are TGCAGCGTCCCAGGGGGCGCGGGATATGGCTACACCTTC. V and J are TRBV29-1 and TRBJ1-2; 8 bases are a match to TRBD1. V shed 6 bases and J 5 bases; nucleotides not matched to a gene: 8. Germline V CDR1 and CDR2: SQVTM, ANQGSEA. This CDR3 region has 13 residues.

V gene TRBV29-1 combines with J gene TRBJ1-2, with 9 bases identical to TRBD1. CDR3 length: 12 residues. V lost 5 bases, J lost 6 bases, and 4 bases stayed unmatched. Germline V gene sequence: CDR1 SQVTM, CDR2 ANQGSEA. The CDR3 DNA reads as TGCAGCGTTACAGGACAGGGGAATGGCTACACCTTC. Encoded protein: CSVTGQGNGYTF. Looking up the rest from reference TRBV29-1 and TRBJ1-2 gives the full variable domain: SAVISQKPSRDICQRGTSLTIQCQVDSQVTMMFWYRQQPGQSLTLIATANQGSEATYESGFVIDKFPISRPNLTFSTLTVSNMSPEDSSIYLCSVTGQGNGYTFGSGTRLTVV.

This chain uses TRBV7-2 with TRBJ1-3; TRBD1 aligns across 7 bases. V shed 4 bases, J shed 0 bases, and the junction held 3 bases outside the gene matches. Germline V CDR1 and CDR2: SGHTA, FQGNSA. There are 15 residues in the CDR3. Here the CDR3 reads CASSWRQGSGNTIYF. The DNA of the CDR3 is TGTGCCAGCAGCTGGAGACAGGGCTCTGGAAACACCATATATTTT.

The genes are TRBV28 and TRBJ1-2; D gene ambiguous. From germline, CDR1 is MDHEN and CDR2 SYDVKM. The V end lost 6 bases, the J end lost 7 bases, and 18 bases lay between the germline ends. The CDR3 length is 14 residues. CDR3 loop: CASRPPGNSFGYTF. CDR3 nucleotides: TGTGCCAGCAGGCCCCCGGGGAATTCGTTTGGCTACACCTTC.

The V gene is TRBV7-2, the J gene TRBJ1-1; 11 bases line up with TRBD1. Germline lookup yields CDR1 SGHTA and CDR2 FQGNSA. The ends lost 7 bases at V and 6 bases at J; junction bases unmatched: 10. The CDR3 totals 15 residues. In DNA form, the CDR3 reads TGTGCCAGCAAGCTTGGACAGGGGGCGAGGTCTGAAGCTTTCTTT. Translation: CASKLGQGARSEAFF.